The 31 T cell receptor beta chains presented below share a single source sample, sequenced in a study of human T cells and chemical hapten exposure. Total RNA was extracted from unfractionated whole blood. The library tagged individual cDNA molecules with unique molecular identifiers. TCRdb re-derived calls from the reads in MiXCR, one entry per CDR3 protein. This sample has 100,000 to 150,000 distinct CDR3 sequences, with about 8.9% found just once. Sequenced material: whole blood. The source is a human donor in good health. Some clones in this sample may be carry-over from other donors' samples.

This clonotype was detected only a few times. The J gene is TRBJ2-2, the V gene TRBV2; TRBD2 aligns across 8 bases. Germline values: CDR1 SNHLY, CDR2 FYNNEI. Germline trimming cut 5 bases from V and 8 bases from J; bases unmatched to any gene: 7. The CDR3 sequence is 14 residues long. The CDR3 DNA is TGTGCCAGCAGTCCCCTAGCGGGCCGGGGGGAGCTGTTTTTT. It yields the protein CASSPLAGRGELFF.

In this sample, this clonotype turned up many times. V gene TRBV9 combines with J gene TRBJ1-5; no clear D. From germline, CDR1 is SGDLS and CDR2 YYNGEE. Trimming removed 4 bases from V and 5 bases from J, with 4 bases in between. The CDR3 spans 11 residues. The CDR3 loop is CASSSYQPQHF. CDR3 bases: TGTGCCAGCAGCTCTTATCAGCCCCAGCATTTT.

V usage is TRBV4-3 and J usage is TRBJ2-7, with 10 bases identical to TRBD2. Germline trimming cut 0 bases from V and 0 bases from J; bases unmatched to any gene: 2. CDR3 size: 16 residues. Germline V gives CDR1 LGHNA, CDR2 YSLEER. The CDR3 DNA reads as TGCGCCAGCAGCCAAGATATAGCGGGGGGCTCCTACGAGCAGTACTTC. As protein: CASSQDIAGGSYEQYF.

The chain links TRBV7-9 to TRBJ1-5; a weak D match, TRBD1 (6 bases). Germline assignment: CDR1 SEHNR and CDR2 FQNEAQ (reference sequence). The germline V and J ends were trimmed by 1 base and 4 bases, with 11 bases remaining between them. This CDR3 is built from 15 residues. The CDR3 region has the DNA TGTGCCAGCAGCTTAGGCAGGGGACCAAATCAGCCCCAGCATTTT. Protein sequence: CASSLGRGPNQPQHF.

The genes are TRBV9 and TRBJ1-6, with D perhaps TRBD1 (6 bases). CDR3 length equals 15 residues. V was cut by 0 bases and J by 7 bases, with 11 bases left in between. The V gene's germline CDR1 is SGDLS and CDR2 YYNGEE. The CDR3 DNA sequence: TGTGCCAGCAGCGTAGAGGGGGGCCTGAATTCACCCCTCCACTTT. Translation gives CASSVEGGLNSPLHF.

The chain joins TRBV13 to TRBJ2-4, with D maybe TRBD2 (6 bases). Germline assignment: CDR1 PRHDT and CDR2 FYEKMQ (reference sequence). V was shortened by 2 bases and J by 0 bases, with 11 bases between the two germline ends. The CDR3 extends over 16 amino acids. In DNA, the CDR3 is TGTGCCAGCAGCTTACAGTTGGGACTAGCCAAAAACATTCAGTACTTC. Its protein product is CASSLQLGLAKNIQYF. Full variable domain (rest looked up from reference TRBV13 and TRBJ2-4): AAGVIQSPRHLIKEKRETATLKCYPIPRHDTVYWYQQGPGQDPQFLISFYEKMQSDKGSIPDRFSAQQFSDYHSELNMSSLELGDSALYFCASSLQLGLAKNIQYFGAGTRLSVL.

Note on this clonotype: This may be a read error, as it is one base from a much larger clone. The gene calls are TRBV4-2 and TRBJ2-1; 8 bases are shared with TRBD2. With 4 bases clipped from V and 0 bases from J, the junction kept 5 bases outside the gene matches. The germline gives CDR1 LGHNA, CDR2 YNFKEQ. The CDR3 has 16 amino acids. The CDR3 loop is CASSPLAAISYNEQFF. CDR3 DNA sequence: TGTGCCAGCAGCCCACTAGCGGCTATCTCCTACAATGAGCAGTTCTTC.

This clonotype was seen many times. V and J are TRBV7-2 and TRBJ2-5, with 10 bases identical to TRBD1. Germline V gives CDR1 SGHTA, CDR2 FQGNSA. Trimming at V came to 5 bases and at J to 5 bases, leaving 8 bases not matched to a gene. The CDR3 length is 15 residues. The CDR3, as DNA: TGTGCCAGCAGCAGGACAGGGGGAAAGGAGGAGACCCAGTACTTC. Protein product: CASSRTGGKEETQYF. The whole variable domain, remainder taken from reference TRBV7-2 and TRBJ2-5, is GAGVSQSPSNKVTEKGKDVELRCDPISGHTALYWYRQSLGQGLEFLIYFQGNSAPDKSGLPSDRFSAERTGGSVSTLTIQRTQQEDSAVYLCASSRTGGKEETQYFGPGTRLLVL.

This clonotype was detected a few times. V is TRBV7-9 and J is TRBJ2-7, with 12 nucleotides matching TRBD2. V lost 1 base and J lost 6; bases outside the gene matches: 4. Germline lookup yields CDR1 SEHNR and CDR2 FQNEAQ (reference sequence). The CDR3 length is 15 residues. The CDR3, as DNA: TGTGCCAGCAGCTTAGTACGACTAGCGGGGGTCGAGCAGTACTTC. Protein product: CASSLVRLAGVEQYF.

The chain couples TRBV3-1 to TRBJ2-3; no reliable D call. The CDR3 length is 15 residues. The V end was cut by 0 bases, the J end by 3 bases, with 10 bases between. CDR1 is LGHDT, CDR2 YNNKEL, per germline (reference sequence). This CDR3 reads CASSQDLLGTDTQYF. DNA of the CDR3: TGTGCCAGCAGCCAAGATCTGTTAGGTACAGATACGCAGTATTTT.

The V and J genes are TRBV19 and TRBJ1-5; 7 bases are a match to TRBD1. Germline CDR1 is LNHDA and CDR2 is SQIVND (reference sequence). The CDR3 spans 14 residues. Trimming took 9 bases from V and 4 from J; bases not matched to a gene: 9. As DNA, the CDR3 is TGTGCCAGCCACCAGACAGGGAAAAATCAGCCCCAGCATTTT. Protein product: CASHQTGKNQPQHF.

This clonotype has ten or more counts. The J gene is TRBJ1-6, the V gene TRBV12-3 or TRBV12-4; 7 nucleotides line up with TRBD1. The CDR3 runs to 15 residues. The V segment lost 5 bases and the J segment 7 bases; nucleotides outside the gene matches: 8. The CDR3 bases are TGTGCCAGCAGTGTAAACAGGGGAGGCAATTCACCCCTCCACTTT. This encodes CASSVNRGGNSPLHF.

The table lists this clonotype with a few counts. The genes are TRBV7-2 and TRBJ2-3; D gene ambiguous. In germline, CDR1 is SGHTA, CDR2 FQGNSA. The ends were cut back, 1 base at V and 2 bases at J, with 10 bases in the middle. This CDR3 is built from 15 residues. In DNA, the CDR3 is TGTGCCAGCAGCTTAGTGGGTAGGGCCACAGATACGCAGTATTTT. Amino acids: CASSLVGRATDTQYF.

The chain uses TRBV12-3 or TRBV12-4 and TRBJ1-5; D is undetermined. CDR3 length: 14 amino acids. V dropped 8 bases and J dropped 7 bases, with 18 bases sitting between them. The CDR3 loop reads CASGASPTGQPQHF. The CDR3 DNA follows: TGTGCCAGCGGTGCGTCACCTACGGGACAGCCCCAGCATTTT.

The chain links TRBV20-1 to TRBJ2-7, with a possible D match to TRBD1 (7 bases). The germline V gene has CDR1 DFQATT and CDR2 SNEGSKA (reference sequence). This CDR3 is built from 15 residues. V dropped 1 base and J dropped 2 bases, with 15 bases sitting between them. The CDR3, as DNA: TGCAGTGCTAGAGTCCGACAGGGAGGTGCCTACGAGCAGTACTTC. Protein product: CSARVRQGGAYEQYF.

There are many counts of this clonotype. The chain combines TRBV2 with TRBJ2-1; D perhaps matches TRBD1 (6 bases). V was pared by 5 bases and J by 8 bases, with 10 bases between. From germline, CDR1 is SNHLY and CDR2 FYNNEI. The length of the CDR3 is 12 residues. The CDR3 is CASSQGFDEQFF. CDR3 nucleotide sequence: TGTGCCAGCAGTCAGGGGTTCGATGAGCAGTTCTTC.

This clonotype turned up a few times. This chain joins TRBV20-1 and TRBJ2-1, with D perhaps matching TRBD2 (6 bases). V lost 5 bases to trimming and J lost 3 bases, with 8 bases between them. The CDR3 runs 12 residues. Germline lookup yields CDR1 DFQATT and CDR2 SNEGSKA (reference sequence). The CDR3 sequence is CSAGGIYNEQFF. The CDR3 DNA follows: TGCAGTGCTGGCGGGATCTACAATGAGCAGTTCTTC.

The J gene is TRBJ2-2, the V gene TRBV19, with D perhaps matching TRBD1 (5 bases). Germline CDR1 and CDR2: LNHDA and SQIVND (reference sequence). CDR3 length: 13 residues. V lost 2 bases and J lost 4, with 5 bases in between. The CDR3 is CASSIQGTGELFF. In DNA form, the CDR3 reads TGTGCCAGTAGTATACAGGGCACCGGGGAGCTGTTTTTT.

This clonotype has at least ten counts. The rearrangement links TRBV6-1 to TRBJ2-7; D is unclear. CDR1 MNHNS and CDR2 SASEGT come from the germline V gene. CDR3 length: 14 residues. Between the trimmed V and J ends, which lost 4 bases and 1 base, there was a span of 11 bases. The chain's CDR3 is CASSGWTLSYEQYF. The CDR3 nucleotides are TGTGCCAGCAGTGGTTGGACGCTATCCTACGAGCAGTACTTC.

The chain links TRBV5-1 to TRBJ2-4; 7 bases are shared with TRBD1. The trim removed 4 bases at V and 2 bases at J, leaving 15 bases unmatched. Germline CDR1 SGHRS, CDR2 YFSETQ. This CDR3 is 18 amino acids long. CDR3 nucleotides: TGCGCCAGCAGCCCCCGGGACAGAAGGTCCAGCACCAAAAACATTCAGTACTTC. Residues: CASSPRDRRSSTKNIQYF. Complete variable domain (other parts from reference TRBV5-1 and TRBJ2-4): KAGVTQTPRYLIKTRGQQVTLSCSPISGHRSVSWYQQTPGQGLQFLFEYFSETQRNKGNFPGRFSGRQFSNSRSEMNVSTLELGDSALYLCASSPRDRRSSTKNIQYFGAGTRLSVL.

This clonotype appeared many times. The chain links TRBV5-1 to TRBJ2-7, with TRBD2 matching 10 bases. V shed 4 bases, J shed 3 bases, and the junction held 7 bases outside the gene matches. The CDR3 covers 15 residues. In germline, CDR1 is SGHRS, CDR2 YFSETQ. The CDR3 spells CASSAGTSALYEQYF. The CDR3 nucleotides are TGCGCCAGCAGCGCCGGGACTAGCGCCCTCTACGAGCAGTACTTC. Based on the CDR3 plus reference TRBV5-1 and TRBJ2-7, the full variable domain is KAGVTQTPRYLIKTRGQQVTLSCSPISGHRSVSWYQQTPGQGLQFLFEYFSETQRNKGNFPGRFSGRQFSNSRSEMNVSTLELGDSALYLCASSAGTSALYEQYFGPGTRLTVT.

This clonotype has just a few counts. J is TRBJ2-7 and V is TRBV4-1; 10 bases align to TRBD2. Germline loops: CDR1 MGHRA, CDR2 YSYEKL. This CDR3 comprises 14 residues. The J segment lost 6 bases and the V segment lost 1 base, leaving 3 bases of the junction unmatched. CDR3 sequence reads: CASSQAASGSEQYF. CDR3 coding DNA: TGCGCCAGCAGCCAAGCGGCTAGCGGGAGCGAGCAGTACTTC.

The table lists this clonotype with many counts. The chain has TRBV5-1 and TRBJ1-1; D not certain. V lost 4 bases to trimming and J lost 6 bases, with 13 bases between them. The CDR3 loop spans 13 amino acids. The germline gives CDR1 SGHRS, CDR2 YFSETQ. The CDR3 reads CASSLETSPEAFF. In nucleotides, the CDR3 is TGCGCCAGCAGCCTCGAAACCAGCCCTGAAGCTTTCTTT.

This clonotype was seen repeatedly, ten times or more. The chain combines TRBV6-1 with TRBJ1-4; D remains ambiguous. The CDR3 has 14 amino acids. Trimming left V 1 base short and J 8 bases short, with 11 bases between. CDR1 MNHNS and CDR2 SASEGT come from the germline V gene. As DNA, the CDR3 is TGTGCCAGCAGTGAAGTTGCAGGAGGCGAAAAACTGTTTTTT. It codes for CASSEVAGGEKLFF.

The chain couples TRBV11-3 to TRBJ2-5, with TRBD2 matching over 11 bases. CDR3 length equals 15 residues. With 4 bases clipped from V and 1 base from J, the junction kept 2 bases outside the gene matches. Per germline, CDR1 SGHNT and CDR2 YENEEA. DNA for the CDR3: TGTGCCAGCAGCTCCGGGACTAGCGGCCAAGAGACCCAGTACTTC. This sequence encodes CASSSGTSGQETQYF.

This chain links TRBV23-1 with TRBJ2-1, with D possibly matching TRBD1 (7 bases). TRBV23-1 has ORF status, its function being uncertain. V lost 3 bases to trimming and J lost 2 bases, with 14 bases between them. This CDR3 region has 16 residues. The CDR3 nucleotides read TGCGCCAGCAGTCAGGAGGGGGCCTTCGCCTACAATGAGCAGTTCTTC. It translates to CASSQEGAFAYNEQFF.

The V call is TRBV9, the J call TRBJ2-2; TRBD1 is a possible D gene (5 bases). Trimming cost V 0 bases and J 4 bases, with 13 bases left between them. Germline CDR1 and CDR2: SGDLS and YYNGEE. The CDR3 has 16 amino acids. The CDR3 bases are TGTGCCAGCAGCGTAGCTCCGGCAGGGCCCACCGGGGAGCTGTTTTTT. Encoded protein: CASSVAPAGPTGELFF. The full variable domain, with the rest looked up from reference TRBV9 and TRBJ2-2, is DSGVTQTPKHLITATGQRVTLRCSPRSGDLSVYWYQQSLDQGLQFLIQYYNGEERAKGNILERFSAQQFPDLHSELNLSSLELGDSALYFCASSVAPAGPTGELFFGEGSRLTVL.

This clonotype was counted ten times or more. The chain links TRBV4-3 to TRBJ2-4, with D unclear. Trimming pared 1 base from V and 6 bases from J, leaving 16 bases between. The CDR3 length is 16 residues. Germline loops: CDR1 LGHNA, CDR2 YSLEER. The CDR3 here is CASSQVGPGVGNIQYF. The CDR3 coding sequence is TGCGCCAGCAGCCAAGTGGGCCCCGGAGTCGGAAACATTCAGTACTTC.

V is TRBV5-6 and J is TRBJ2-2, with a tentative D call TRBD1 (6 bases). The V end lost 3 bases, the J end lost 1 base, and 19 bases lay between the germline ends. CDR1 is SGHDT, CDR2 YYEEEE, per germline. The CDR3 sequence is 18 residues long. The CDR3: CASSSNLNRVLNTGELFF. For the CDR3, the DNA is TGTGCCAGCAGCTCCAATCTAAACAGGGTTCTGAACACCGGGGAGCTGTTTTTT.

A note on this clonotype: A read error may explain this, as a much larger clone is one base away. CDR3 amino acids: CSAPGEGSYTF. CDR3 nucleotides: TGCAGCGCCCCGGGAGAGGGTAGCTACACCTTC. The rearrangement joins TRBV29-1 to TRBJ1-2, with D hard to call. The CDR3 is made up of 11 amino acids. The V end was cut by 7 bases, the J end by 9 bases, with 15 bases between. Germline V gene lookup returns CDR1 SQVTM and CDR2 ANQGSEA.

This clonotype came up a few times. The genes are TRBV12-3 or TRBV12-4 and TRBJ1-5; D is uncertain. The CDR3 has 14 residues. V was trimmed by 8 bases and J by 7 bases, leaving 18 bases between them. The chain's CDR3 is CASSTNLIGQPQHF. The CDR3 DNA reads TGTGCCAGCTCCACGAATCTGATAGGCCAGCCCCAGCATTTT.